These T cell receptor beta chains were read from a single sample in a study of blood T cells in healthy people across ages. TCRdb re-called the 5' RACE reads through MiXCR, storing one row per CDR3 protein. The sample has around 940,000 distinct CDR3 sequences, around 54% seen once. The sample taken for sequencing was blood. The receptors were sampled from a woman aged 55-69 years in good health. CDR3s include the opening cysteine and the closing phenylalanine or tryptophan. D genes are given only for firm matches. Expanded clones are given a class, and other clones once, few, many or no size at all.

d_gene,v_gene,j_gene,abundance,CDR3nt,CDR3aa
TRBD2,TRBV28,TRBJ2-7,few,TGTGCCAGCAGGCCGCGGGGGGGCGACTCCTACGAGCAGTACTTC,CASRPRGGDSYEQYF
TRBD2,TRBV2,TRBJ2-3,few,TGTGCCAGCAAAGTCGCGGGAGGGTCAGATACGCAGTATTTT,CASKVAGGSDTQYF
.,TRBV2,TRBJ2-5,few,TGTGCCAGCAGCTTATCGTCGGAGACCCAGTACTTC,CASSLSSETQYF
.,TRBV29-1,TRBJ2-2,.,TGCAGCGTTGAGGACGGCGGCCCGGTCACCGGGGAGCTGTTTTTT,CSVEDGGPVTGELFF
TRBD1,TRBV4-1,TRBJ2-3,.,TGCGCCAGCAGCCAACCTCTCAGGGGGCCCAGGGACACAGATACGCAGTATTTT,CASSQPLRGPRDTDTQYF
.,TRBV6-6,TRBJ2-6,.,TGTGCCAGCGAATCCTACACCACCGGGGCCAACGTCCTGACTTTC,CASESYTTGANVLTF
TRBD2,TRBV7-8,TRBJ2-1,.,TGTGCCAGCATCTCGGGGGGCGGGAGGGCCCCCAGCTCCTACAATGAGCAGTTCTTC,CASISGGGRAPSSYNEQFF
.,TRBV13,TRBJ2-2,.,TGTGCCAGCAGCTTCCGAGTTACCCCGAACACCGGGGAGCTGTTTTTT,CASSFRVTPNTGELFF
.,TRBV6-5,TRBJ2-1,.,TGTGCCAGCAGCTCTCTTGCGGCCACCAATGGCAATGAGCAGTTCTTC,CASSSLAATNGNEQFF
.,TRBV7-2,TRBJ1-2,.,TGTGCCAGCAGCTCCAGCCCCCAGGGCTACACCTTC,CASSSSPQGYTF